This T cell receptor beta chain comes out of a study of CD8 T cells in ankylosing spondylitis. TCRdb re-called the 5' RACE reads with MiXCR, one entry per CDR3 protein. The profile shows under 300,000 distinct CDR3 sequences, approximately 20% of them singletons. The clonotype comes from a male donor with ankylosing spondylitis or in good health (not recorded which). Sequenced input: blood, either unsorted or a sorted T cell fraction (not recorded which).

CDR3 in DNA: TGCGCCAGCAGCCAAGTTAGGCCCTTAGGACTAGCGGACTACGAGCAGTACTTC. It yields the protein CASSQVRPLGLADYEQYF. The genes are TRBV4-1 and TRBJ2-7, with 10 bases aligning to TRBD2. CDR3 length: 18 amino acids. The trim removed 1 base at V and 3 bases at J, leaving 12 bases unmatched. The germline V gene encodes CDR1 MGHRA and CDR2 YSYEKL.